This passage covers 17 T cell receptor beta chains from one sample sequenced in a study of OX40 agonist ivuxolimab in advanced cancers. Measured with immunoSEQ multiplex PCR; TCRdb has only the in-frame clones, and not every one. The repertoire has 55,000 to 75,000 clones, 65% to 85% of them found once; the top ten carry approximately 10%. This sample comprised CD4+ or CD8+ T cells sorted from blood, obtained in a trial of the OX40 agonist ivuxolimab. These receptors all stem from an adult with an advanced solid tumor such as melanoma, head and neck, liver or kidney cancer.

This chain links TRBV11-3 with TRBJ2-3; 8 bases match TRBD2. In germline, CDR1 is SGHNT, CDR2 YENEEA. There are 15 residues in the CDR3. V lost 4 bases, J lost 1 base, and 4 bases stayed unmatched. CDR3 residues: CASSSGLARTDTQYF. DNA of the CDR3: TGTGCCAGCAGCTCCGGACTAGCCCGCACAGATACGCAGTATTTT.

This clone was recorded a few times. The chain combines TRBV19 with TRBJ1-5; D not certain. CDR3 length: 16 amino acids. Germline V gene data show CDR1 as LNHDA and CDR2 as SQIVND (reference sequence). Trimming cost V 5 bases and J 5 bases, with 19 bases left between them. The CDR3 coding sequence is TGTGCCAGTAGTTGGCTAAACACCGTTTTAGATCAGCCCCAGCATTTT. This encodes CASSWLNTVLDQPQHF.

The chain joins TRBV14 to TRBJ2-7; D not certain. V was shortened by 2 bases and J by 0 bases, with 17 bases between the two germline ends. Germline CDR1 is SGHDN and CDR2 is FVKESK. This CDR3 spans 17 amino acids. Here the CDR3 reads CASSQTLPPTPSYEQYF. The CDR3 DNA reads TGTGCCAGCAGCCAAACCCTTCCGCCGACTCCCTCCTACGAGCAGTACTTC.

The chain recombines TRBV6-1 with TRBJ2-7, with 8 bases identical to TRBD1. Germline V CDR1 and CDR2: MNHNS, SASEGT. This CDR3 is built from 14 residues. With V trimmed by 3 bases and J by 2 bases, 3 bases remained unmatched. The CDR3 spells CASSDRGQTYEQYV. Here the CDR3 DNA reads TGTGCCAGCAGTGACAGGGGGCAAACCTACGAGCAGTACGTC.

This chain connects TRBV5-1 to TRBJ2-3, with 9 bases that match TRBD2. CDR1 and CDR2 from the germline V gene are SGHRS and YFSETQ. Trimming removed 0 bases from V and 1 base from J; junction bases left unmatched: 3. CDR3 length: 16 amino acids. The CDR3 DNA sequence: TGCGCCAGCAGCTTGGTAGCGGGGGCCCGCACAGATACGCAGTATTTT. Translated, it gives CASSLVAGARTDTQYF.

In this sample, this clone turned up once. The CDR3 protein is CASSLEGTSFYEQYF. The DNA for the CDR3 is TGTGCCAGCAGCTTAGAAGGGACTAGTTTTTACGAGCAGTACTTC. The V call is TRBV7-2, the J call TRBJ2-7, with 8 bases aligning to TRBD2. Germline lookup yields CDR1 SGHTA and CDR2 FQGNSA. This CDR3 contains 15 residues. With 1 base clipped from V and 4 bases from J, the junction kept 6 bases outside the gene matches.

This rearrangement joins TRBV6-5 to TRBJ2-2; D remains ambiguous. Trimming pared 7 bases from V and 4 bases from J, leaving 10 bases between. Germline lookup yields CDR1 MNHEY and CDR2 SVGAGI. The CDR3 runs 13 residues. CDR3 coding DNA: TGTGCCAGCATTTTGCCGGGCACCGGGGAGCTGTTTTTT. Translating gives CASILPGTGELFF.

The chain uses TRBV27 and TRBJ2-6; TRBD1 matches at 7 bases. The CDR3 length is 16 residues. V lost 6 bases to trimming and J lost 1 base; unmatched junction nucleotides: 6. Germline CDR1 reads MNHEY; CDR2 reads SMNVEV (reference sequence). The CDR3 nucleotides read TGTGCCAGCAGGGCTTTACAGGGGTCTGGGGCCAACGTCCTGACTTTC. Translated, it gives CASRALQGSGANVLTF.

The chain uses TRBV5-6 and TRBJ2-5, with 7 bases identical to TRBD2. This CDR3 comprises 15 residues. Germline CDR1 is SGHDT and CDR2 is YYEEEE. Trimming took 4 bases from V and 5 from J; bases not matched to a gene: 11. CDR3 nucleotide sequence: TGTGCCAGCAGCACGGTGGGAAGCGGGGTGGAGACCCAGTACTTC. Translation gives CASSTVGSGVETQYF.

The gene calls are TRBV18 and TRBJ2-6, with D uncertain. The length of the CDR3 is 16 residues. The germline gives CDR1 KGHSH, CDR2 LQKENI. Trimming left V 1 base short and J 1 base short, with 8 bases between. For the CDR3, the DNA is TGTGCCAGCTCACCACAATGGCTATCTGGGGCCAACGTCCTGACTTTC. The encoded protein is CASSPQWLSGANVLTF.

V gene TRBV6-1 combines with J gene TRBJ1-2; D perhaps matches TRBD1 (5 bases). V was cut by 0 bases and J by 3 bases, with 14 bases left in between. The CDR3 runs to 16 residues. Germline loops: CDR1 MNHNS, CDR2 SASEGT. The CDR3 sequence: CASSEAPWGDYYGYTF. In nucleotides, the CDR3 is TGTGCCAGCAGTGAAGCCCCCTGGGGGGATTACTATGGCTACACCTTC.

J is TRBJ2-7 and V is TRBV7-9; 9 bases align to TRBD2. Germline CDR1 is SEHNR and CDR2 is FQNEAQ (reference sequence). V lost 1 base, J lost 4 bases, and 2 bases stayed unmatched. The CDR3 spans 14 residues. CDR3 coding DNA: TGTGCCAGCAGCTTAGGCGGGGGGGAATACGAGCAGTACGTC. This gives the protein CASSLGGGEYEQYV.

The J gene is TRBJ2-5, the V gene TRBV28; no definite D call. Germline V lookup: CDR1 MDHEN, CDR2 SYDVKM. Trimming left V 2 bases short and J 6 bases short, with 7 bases between. The CDR3 runs to 12 residues. In nucleotides, the CDR3 is TGTGCCAGCAGTTTAGACGGCCAGACCCAGTACTTC. It translates to CASSLDGQTQYF.

V gene TRBV27 combines with J gene TRBJ1-4; D is unresolved. Looked up from germline, CDR1 is MNHEY and CDR2 is SMNVEV (reference sequence). Trimming shortened V by 9 bases and J by 7 bases, and 12 bases separated the two germline ends. There are 12 residues in the CDR3. This CDR3 is CASGSFGEKLFF. CDR3 coding DNA: TGTGCCAGTGGGTCCTTCGGTGAAAAACTGTTTTTT.

V usage is TRBV7-2 and J usage is TRBJ1-1, with D hard to call. Germline-derived CDR1 and CDR2 are SGHTA and FQGNSA. V dropped 0 bases and J dropped 1 base, with 6 bases sitting between them. The CDR3 is made up of 14 amino acids. The CDR3 DNA follows: TGTGCCAGCAGCTTAGCCCTGGGGAACACTGAAGCTTTCTTT. This gives the protein CASSLALGNTEAFF.

This clone was detected once. The rearrangement joins TRBV7-8 to TRBJ2-7; no definite D call. The CDR3 totals 14 residues. V lost 6 bases to trimming and J lost 0 bases, with 12 bases between them. Germline V gene sequence: CDR1 SGHVS, CDR2 FQNEAQ. Here the CDR3 reads CASRLTPDSYEQYV. CDR3 DNA sequence: TGTGCCAGCAGGCTCACCCCGGACTCCTACGAGCAGTACGTC.

This clone was counted a single time. The chain joins TRBV6-1 to TRBJ2-7; D not resolved. The ends were cut back, 3 bases at V and 4 bases at J, with 7 bases in the middle. The CDR3 is 12 residues long. Germline-derived CDR1 and CDR2 are MNHNS and SASEGT. This CDR3 is CASSELPYEQYV. DNA for the CDR3: TGTGCCAGCAGTGAGTTACCTTACGAGCAGTACGTC.